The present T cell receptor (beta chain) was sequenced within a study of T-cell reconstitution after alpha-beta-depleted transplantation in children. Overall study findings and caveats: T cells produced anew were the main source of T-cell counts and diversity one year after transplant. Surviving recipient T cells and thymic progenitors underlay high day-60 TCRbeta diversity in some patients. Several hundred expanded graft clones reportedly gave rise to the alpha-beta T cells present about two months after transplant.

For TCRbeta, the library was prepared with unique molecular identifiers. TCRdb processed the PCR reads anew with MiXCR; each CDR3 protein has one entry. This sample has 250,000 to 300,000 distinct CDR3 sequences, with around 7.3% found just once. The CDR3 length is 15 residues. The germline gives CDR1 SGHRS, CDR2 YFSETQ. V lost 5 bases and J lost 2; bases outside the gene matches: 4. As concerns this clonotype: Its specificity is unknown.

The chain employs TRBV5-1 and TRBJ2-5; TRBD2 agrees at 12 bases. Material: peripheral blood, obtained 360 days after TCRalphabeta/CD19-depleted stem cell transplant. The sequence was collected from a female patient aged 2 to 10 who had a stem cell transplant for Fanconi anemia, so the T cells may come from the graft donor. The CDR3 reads CASSRGLAGQETQYF. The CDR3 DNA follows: TGCGCCAGCAGTCGCGGACTAGCGGGGCAAGAGACCCAGTACTTC.